This entry lists 30 T cell receptor beta chains sequenced from one sample in a study of post-analysis software for immune sequencing data. TCR beta cDNA libraries included unique molecular identifiers. TCRdb reprocessed the PCR reads with MiXCR, giving one entry per CDR3 protein. The table records about 430,000 distinct CDR3 sequences, 35% to 45% of them present only once. No antigen has been identified for these receptors. Study findings and constraints: Four or five TRBV segments were more frequent in patients than controls; TRBV5-6, TRBV5-1 and TRBV20-1 belonged to this group.

The sample taken for sequencing was blood. The receptors stem from a girl aged 2 to 9 with multiple sclerosis.

This clonotype was found a few times. This chain uses TRBV6-4 with TRBJ2-1, with 16 bases lining up with TRBD2. Germline V lookup: CDR1 MRHNA, CDR2 SNTAGT. The CDR3 extends over 16 amino acids. V gave up 6 bases and J gave up 5 bases; unmatched junction bases: 4. The CDR3 DNA reads TGTGCCAGCAGCGGGACTAGCGGGGGGGCCGACAATGAGCAGTTCTTC. This codes for CASSGTSGGADNEQFF.

This clonotype was seen at least ten times. V usage is TRBV29-1 and J usage is TRBJ2-3; D remains unclear. CDR1 SQVTM and CDR2 ANQGSEA come from the germline V gene. The CDR3 is made up of 9 amino acids. V gave up 4 bases and J gave up 8 bases, with 4 bases separating them. The CDR3 loop reads CSVGPTQYF. DNA for the CDR3: TGCAGCGTTGGCCCTACGCAGTATTTT.

The chain recombines TRBV29-1 with TRBJ2-7; 7 bases agree with TRBD1. The CDR3 extends over 12 amino acids. Germline CDR1 SQVTM, CDR2 ANQGSEA. V shed 6 bases, J shed 3 bases, and the junction held 5 bases outside the gene matches. This CDR3 reads CSVRTGYYEQYF. The CDR3 DNA follows: TGCAGCGTCCGGACAGGATACTACGAGCAGTACTTC.

V usage is TRBV29-1 and J usage is TRBJ2-5; D is unresolved. This CDR3 comprises 16 residues. V lost 2 bases, J lost 7 bases, and 23 bases lay in between. Germline lookup yields CDR1 SQVTM and CDR2 ANQGSEA. Here the CDR3 DNA reads TGCAGCGTTGAAAGCGCCAGGTACGACCCGAAGTGGACCCAGTACTTC. Translated, it gives CSVESARYDPKWTQYF.

This clonotype has just a few counts. The chain recombines TRBV5-1 with TRBJ1-4; TRBD1 might be the D (5 bases). Looked up from germline, CDR1 is SGHRS and CDR2 is YFSETQ. V was shortened by 4 bases and J by 8 bases, with 15 bases between the two germline ends. The CDR3 length is 14 residues. The CDR3 coding sequence is TGCGCCAGCAGCAGGGACGGGGGGGAGGAAAAACTGTTTTTT. This sequence encodes CASSRDGGEEKLFF.

This clonotype has just a few counts. V and J are TRBV29-1 and TRBJ2-7; D possibly corresponds to TRBD2 (6 bases). The germline V gene encodes CDR1 SQVTM and CDR2 ANQGSEA. The CDR3 runs to 15 residues. Deletions cut 1 base from V and 5 bases from J, with 18 bases between. The CDR3 loop is CSVEVGTSFSNEQYF. The CDR3 region has the DNA TGCAGCGTTGAAGTAGGAACTAGCTTCTCGAACGAGCAGTACTTC.

Only a few counts were recorded for this clonotype. The V and J genes are TRBV20-1 and TRBJ2-1, with 11 bases lining up with TRBD2. The length of the CDR3 is 18 residues. Losses at the gene ends were 1 base for V and 5 bases for J; bases not matched to a gene: 13. The germline V gene encodes CDR1 DFQATT and CDR2 SNEGSKA (reference sequence). The CDR3: CSARAWGLAAPRDNEQFF. CDR3 DNA: TGCAGTGCTAGAGCTTGGGGACTAGCGGCTCCCCGGGACAATGAGCAGTTCTTC.

The V gene is TRBV7-6, the J gene TRBJ1-1; D gene ambiguous. This CDR3 comprises 17 residues. Germline V gene data show CDR1 as SGHVS and CDR2 as FNYEAQ. V was cut by 0 bases and J by 8 bases, with 22 bases left in between. The CDR3 region has the DNA TGTGCCAGCAGCTTAGCGCAGTCGGAGCCGGGGTGGGGAGAAGCTTTCTTT. Amino acids: CASSLAQSEPGWGEAFF. The variable domain in full, with the rest retrieved from reference TRBV7-6 and TRBJ1-1, is GAGVSQSPRYKVTKRGQDVALRCDPISGHVSLYWYRQALGQGPEFLTYFNYEAQQDKSGLPNDRFSAERPEGSISTLTIQRTEQRDSAMYRCASSLAQSEPGWGEAFFGQGTRLTVV.

The rearrangement links TRBV29-1 to TRBJ2-7; TRBD2 agrees at 13 bases. J lost 0 bases, V lost 6 bases, and 11 bases had no gene match. The length of the CDR3 is 17 residues. In germline, CDR1 is SQVTM, CDR2 ANQGSEA. CDR3 residues: CSVMWTSGSYSSYEQYF. CDR3 sequence (DNA): TGCAGCGTCATGTGGACTAGCGGGAGTTACAGCTCCTACGAGCAGTACTTC.

J is TRBJ2-5 and V is TRBV29-1; D is ambiguous. CDR1 is SQVTM, CDR2 ANQGSEA, per germline. This CDR3 is 8 amino acids long. V was clipped by 3 bases and J by 7 bases, with 0 bases between them. The CDR3 coding sequence is TGCAGCGTTGAGACCCAGTACTTC. Translating it yields CSVETQYF.

The V call is TRBV28, the J call TRBJ2-2; D is ambiguous. With 1 base removed from V and 3 bases from J, the gap between germline ends came to 3 bases. CDR1 is MDHEN, CDR2 SYDVKM, per germline. CDR3 size: 13 residues. This chain's CDR3 is CASSLSHTGELFF. DNA for the CDR3: TGTGCCAGCAGTTTATCTCACACCGGGGAGCTGTTTTTT.

On this clonotype: The junction does not match germline at one end; this may be a read error. The V call is TRBV6-2 or TRBV6-3, the J call TRBJ2-1, with D hard to call. Germline V CDR1 and CDR2: MNHEY, SVGEGT. The CDR3 consists of 14 residues. Here the CDR3 DNA reads TGTACCAGCAGCTTACTACACGCTGGGAATGAGCAGTTCTTC. Amino acid sequence: CTSSLLHAGNEQFF.

This clonotype came up a few times. This sequence joins TRBV28 and TRBJ1-1; D ambiguous. Trimming cost V 4 bases and J 1 base, with 16 bases left between them. The germline V gene encodes CDR1 MDHEN and CDR2 SYDVKM. The CDR3 covers 16 residues. CDR3 DNA sequence: TGTGCCAGCAGTTGGGTGGTAGCAACACAGAACACTGAAGCTTTCTTT. Translation gives CASSWVVATQNTEAFF.

This clonotype has only a few counts. This chain joins TRBV4-1 and TRBJ2-5; perhaps TRBD1 as D (6 bases). The germline V gene encodes CDR1 MGHRA and CDR2 YSYEKL. The CDR3 extends over 15 amino acids. Trimming shortened V by 4 bases and J by 4 bases, and 16 bases separated the two germline ends. As DNA, the CDR3 is TGCGCCAGCAGCCCCTCCCAGGGGCAGGGAGAGACCCAGTACTTC. It yields the protein CASSPSQGQGETQYF.

The chain is built from TRBV12-3 or TRBV12-4 and TRBJ1-5, with 10 bases aligning to TRBD1. With V trimmed by 6 bases and J by 2 bases, 4 bases remained unmatched. This CDR3 spans 15 amino acids. The CDR3 DNA follows: TGTGCCAGCAGCCGACAGGGGGCCGGCAATCAGCCCCAGCATTTT. Protein product: CASSRQGAGNQPQHF.

V is TRBV29-1 and J is TRBJ2-5; D is perhaps TRBD2 (6 bases). Gene TRBJ2-7 matches the end of the DNA better, so the J call may be wrong. This CDR3 comprises 14 residues. From germline, CDR1 is SQVTM and CDR2 ANQGSEA. DNA for the CDR3: TGCAGCGTTGAAAGTGGTGTGGGGGGCTACGAGCAGTACTTC. It encodes CSVESGVGGYEQYF.

The genes are TRBV5-1 and TRBJ2-5; 11 bases match TRBD1. V dropped 4 bases and J dropped 3; count of bases not matched to a gene: 5. This CDR3 spans 15 amino acids. The germline gives CDR1 SGHRS, CDR2 YFSETQ. The CDR3 DNA is TGCGCCAGCAGCGCCGGGACAGGGGGTGAAGAGACCCAGTACTTC. It is translated as CASSAGTGGEETQYF.

The V gene is TRBV4-1, the J gene TRBJ2-7, with a tentative D call TRBD1 (6 bases). The germline V and J ends were trimmed by 1 base and 4 bases, with 20 bases remaining between them. This CDR3 is 17 amino acids long. The germline CDR1 and CDR2 sequences are MGHRA and YSYEKL. The CDR3 DNA sequence: TGCGCCAGCAGCCAAGTTGAACACAGGGTGATGGGGTACGAGCAGTACTTC. Protein: CASSQVEHRVMGYEQYF.

This clonotype was observed a few times. The chain couples TRBV12-3 or TRBV12-4 to TRBJ1-4; D is ambiguous. The CDR3 sequence is 13 residues long. The V gene lost 6 bases and the J gene lost 8 bases, with 13 bases spanning the gap. This chain's CDR3 is CASSLGSKEKLFF. DNA for the CDR3: TGTGCCAGCAGCCTGGGGTCAAAGGAAAAACTGTTTTTT.

This chain joins TRBV28 and TRBJ2-3; the D gene is possibly TRBD2 (6 bases). The CDR3 has 13 residues. Germline CDR1 and CDR2: MDHEN and SYDVKM. V was clipped by 6 bases and J by 3 bases, with 10 bases between them. CDR3 region: CASRRLGTDTQYF. The CDR3 DNA sequence: TGTGCCAGCAGACGACTAGGTACAGATACGCAGTATTTT.

This clonotype occurred a few times. The chain has TRBV20-1 and TRBJ2-1; no reliable D call. Trimming took 0 bases from V and 9 from J, leaving 12 bases between them. The CDR3 runs to 13 residues. In germline, CDR1 is DFQATT, CDR2 SNEGSKA (reference sequence). The CDR3 DNA sequence: TGCAGTGCTAGAGATGATCAACGCGGTGAGCAGTTCTTC. It specifies CSARDDQRGEQFF.

This clonotype was picked up one time. The chain joins TRBV7-9 to TRBJ1-1; 10 bases align to TRBD1. V was clipped by 5 bases and J by 3 bases; unmatched bases: 3. Germline values: CDR1 SEHNR, CDR2 FQNEAQ (reference sequence). This CDR3 spans 14 amino acids. CDR3 loop: CASSQGQGHTEAFF. Written as DNA, the CDR3 is TGTGCCAGCAGCCAGGGACAGGGGCACACTGAAGCTTTCTTT. Variable domain in full (rest from reference TRBV7-9 and TRBJ1-1): DTGVSQNPRHKITKRGQNVTFRCDPISEHNRLYWYRQTLGQGPEFLTYFQNEAQLEKSRLLSDRFSAERPKGSFSTLEIQRTEQGDSAMYLCASSQGQGHTEAFFGQGTRLTVV.

The chain recombines TRBV12-3 or TRBV12-4 with TRBJ1-1, with D possibly being TRBD1 (5 bases). This CDR3 spans 15 amino acids. V dropped 3 bases and J dropped 4 bases, with 15 bases sitting between them. The DNA of the CDR3 is TGTGCCAGCAGTTTGGCAGGGACGGGCCGCACTGAAGCTTTCTTT. It translates to CASSLAGTGRTEAFF.

This clonotype was counted between two and nine times. The CDR3 nucleotides are TGTGCCAGCAGCACCGGGGACAGACAAGAGACCCAGTACTTC. It codes for CASSTGDRQETQYF. This chain connects TRBV9 to TRBJ2-5; TRBD1 agrees at 7 bases. Germline trimming cut 4 bases from V and 2 bases from J; bases unmatched to any gene: 5. The length of the CDR3 is 14 residues. Germline V lookup: CDR1 SGDLS, CDR2 YYNGEE.

The chain combines TRBV11-2 with TRBJ2-5; 7 bases are a match to TRBD1. The DNA end is a closer match to TRBJ2-7, so the J assignment may be wrong. The CDR3 has 14 residues. CDR1 and CDR2 from the germline V gene are SGHAT and FQNNGV. The CDR3 sequence is CASSPRTGIYEQYF. The CDR3 nucleotides are TGTGCCAGCAGCCCCCGGACAGGCATCTACGAGCAGTACTTC.

The chain is built from TRBV12-3 or TRBV12-4 and TRBJ1-5; D perhaps matches TRBD1 (6 bases). Trimming removed 6 bases from V and 0 bases from J, with 15 bases in between. This CDR3 contains 16 residues. The CDR3 DNA reads as TGTGCCAGCAGCCGCCGACAGGACGGTAGCAATCAGCCCCAGCATTTT. It codes for CASSRRQDGSNQPQHF.

This rearrangement joins TRBV12-3 or TRBV12-4 to TRBJ2-1; the D gene could be TRBD1 or TRBD2 (5 bases each). Trimming took 3 bases from V and 5 from J, leaving 11 bases between them. This CDR3 has 14 amino acids. The CDR3 nucleotides read TGTGCCAGCAGTTTTGAGGGACGGGACAATGAGCAGTTCTTC. As protein: CASSFEGRDNEQFF.

The chain links TRBV27 to TRBJ2-7, with 10 bases that match TRBD1. The CDR3 is 16 amino acids. V shed 3 bases and J 6 bases; nucleotides not matched to a gene: 11. CDR1 is MNHEY and CDR2 is SMNVEV in the germline V gene (reference sequence). The CDR3 DNA is TGTGCCAGCAGTTTCCGGGACAGGGGATCCCGTTCCGAGCAGTACTTC. This codes for CASSFRDRGSRSEQYF.

This clonotype came up a few times. In DNA form, the CDR3 reads TGCAGCGTCATGACAGGGGGCGATGGCTACACCTTC. Amino acids: CSVMTGGDGYTF. V gene TRBV29-1 combines with J gene TRBJ1-2; 10 nucleotides match TRBD1. V lost 6 bases to trimming and J lost 6 bases; unmatched junction nucleotides: 4. In germline, CDR1 is SQVTM, CDR2 ANQGSEA. There are 12 residues in the CDR3.

The gene calls are TRBV5-1 and TRBJ2-1; D possibly uses TRBD1 or TRBD2 (8 bases each). CDR1 is SGHRS and CDR2 is YFSETQ in the germline V gene. V lost 2 bases, J lost 10 bases, and 16 bases lay in between. There are 14 residues in the CDR3. CDR3 coding DNA: TGCGCCAGCAGCTTCCCAGCGGGGGACAGGGAGCAGTTCTTC. The encoded protein is CASSFPAGDREQFF.